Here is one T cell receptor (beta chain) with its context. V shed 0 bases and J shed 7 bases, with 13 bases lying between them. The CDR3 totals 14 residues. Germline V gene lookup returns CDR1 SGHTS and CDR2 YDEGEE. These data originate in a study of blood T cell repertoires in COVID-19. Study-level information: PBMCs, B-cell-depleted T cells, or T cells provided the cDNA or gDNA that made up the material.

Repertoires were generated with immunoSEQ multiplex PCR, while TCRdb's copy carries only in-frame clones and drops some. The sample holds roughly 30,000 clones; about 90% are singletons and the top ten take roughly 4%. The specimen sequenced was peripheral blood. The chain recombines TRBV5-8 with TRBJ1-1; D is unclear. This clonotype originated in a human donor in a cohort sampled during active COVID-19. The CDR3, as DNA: TGTGCCAGCAGCTTGGCCACGGGAATCGGTGAAGCTTTCTTT. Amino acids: CASSLATGIGEAFF. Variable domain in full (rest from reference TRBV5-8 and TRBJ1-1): EAGVTQSPTHLIKTRGQQATLRCSPISGHTSVYWYQQALGLGLQFLLWYDEGEERNRGNFPPRFSGRQFPNYSSELNVNALELEDSALYLCASSLATGIGEAFFGQGTRLTVV.